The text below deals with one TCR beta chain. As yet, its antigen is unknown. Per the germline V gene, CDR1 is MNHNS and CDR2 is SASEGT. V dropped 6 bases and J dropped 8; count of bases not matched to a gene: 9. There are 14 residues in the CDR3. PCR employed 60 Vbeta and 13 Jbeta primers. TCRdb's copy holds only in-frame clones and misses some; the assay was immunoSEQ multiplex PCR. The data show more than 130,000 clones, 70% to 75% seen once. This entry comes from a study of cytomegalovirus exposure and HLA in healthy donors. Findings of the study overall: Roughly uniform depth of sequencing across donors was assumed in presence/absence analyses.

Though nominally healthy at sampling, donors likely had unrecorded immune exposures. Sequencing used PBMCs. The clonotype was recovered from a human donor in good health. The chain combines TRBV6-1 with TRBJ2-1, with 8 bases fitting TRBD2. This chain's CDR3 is CASRRSGSLDEQFF. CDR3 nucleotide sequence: TGTGCCAGCAGACGAAGCGGGAGTCTAGATGAGCAGTTCTTC.